The 30 T cell receptor beta chains reported below all come from one sample, sequenced in a study of shared clonotypes between healthy human individuals. Measured with immunoSEQ multiplex PCR; TCRdb has only the in-frame clones, and not every one. The table lists over a million clones, 60% to 80% of them singletons. Sequenced material: memory CD4+ T cells sorted from blood. Subset: CD45RA-negative fraction. Receptors were obtained from a young man in good health.

A remark on this clone: The junction shows a germline mismatch at one end, possibly a read error. V and J are TRBV27 and TRBJ1-5; 8 bases match TRBD1. Looked up from germline, CDR1 is MNHEY and CDR2 is SMNVEV (reference sequence). This CDR3 spans 13 amino acids. The CDR3 loop reads CASAGGRGLDLRF. For the CDR3, the DNA is TGTGCCAGTGCGGGTGGCAGGGGGCTTGATTTGCGTTTT.

This clone was seen a handful of times. CDR3 coding DNA: TGCGCCAGCAGCTTTACAGCGAACACTGAAGCTTTCTTT. It yields the protein CASSFTANTEAFF. This chain uses TRBV5-1 with TRBJ1-1; D ambiguous. V dropped 2 bases and J dropped 1 base, with 6 bases sitting between them. CDR1 and CDR2 (germline): SGHRS, YFSETQ. The CDR3 is 13 amino acids. Variable domain in full (rest from reference TRBV5-1 and TRBJ1-1): KAGVTQTPRYLIKTRGQQVTLSCSPISGHRSVSWYQQTPGQGLQFLFEYFSETQRNKGNFPGRFSGRQFSNSRSEMNVSTLELGDSALYLCASSFTANTEAFFGQGTRLTVV.

This chain connects TRBV5-1 to TRBJ1-1, with a possible D match to TRBD1 (5 bases). The CDR3 consists of 14 residues. The germline CDR1 and CDR2 sequences are SGHRS and YFSETQ. The V and J ends lost 5 bases and 4 bases respectively, with 15 bases between them. CDR3 nucleotides: TGCGCCAGCAGAGAGGGTACAGGCCCCACTGAAGCTTTCTTT. Its translation: CASREGTGPTEAFF.

The chain uses TRBV14 and TRBJ2-1; D is unresolved. The germline gives CDR1 SGHDN, CDR2 FVKESK. CDR3 length: 13 residues. V lost 3 bases and J 10 bases, leaving 13 bases between the germline ends. Here the CDR3 DNA reads TGTGCCAGCAGCCAGTCTTACGCACGGGAGCAGTTCTTC. Translated, it gives CASSQSYAREQFF.

The rearrangement links TRBV6-1 to TRBJ2-7; D might be TRBD1 (5 bases). Germline lookup yields CDR1 MNHNS and CDR2 SASEGT. The CDR3 extends over 15 amino acids. Trimming cost V 7 bases and J 2 bases, with 18 bases left between them. For the CDR3, the DNA is TGTGCCAGCATCATGACCTACGTGGGGCCCTACGAGCAGTACTTC. This translates into CASIMTYVGPYEQYF.

This sequence joins TRBV6-6 and TRBJ2-3; TRBD2 might be the D (7 bases). The CDR3 covers 16 residues. Germline V gene sequence: CDR1 MNHNY, CDR2 SVGAGI (reference sequence). The V gene lost 1 base and the J gene lost 3 bases, with 14 bases spanning the gap. The CDR3 here is CASSYYQGRGTDTQYF. The CDR3 DNA follows: TGTGCCAGCAGTTACTACCAGGGGCGGGGGACAGATACGCAGTATTTT.

V and J are TRBV4-1 and TRBJ1-5; D is undetermined. CDR3 length equals 13 residues. Trimming took 0 bases from V and 9 from J, leaving 9 bases between them. Germline V CDR1 and CDR2: MGHRA, YSYEKL. CDR3: CASSQDPSWPQHF. The CDR3 DNA follows: TGCGCCAGCAGCCAAGATCCATCCTGGCCCCAGCATTTT.

The chain joins TRBV19 to TRBJ2-3, with 7 bases identical to TRBD2. The CDR3 totals 16 residues. Germline lookup yields CDR1 LNHDA and CDR2 SQIVND (reference sequence). V dropped 5 bases and J dropped 1; count of bases not matched to a gene: 9. The CDR3 DNA sequence: TGTGCCAGTAGTGCAGCGGGGAGGGTGGGCACAGATACGCAGTATTTT. It codes for CASSAAGRVGTDTQYF.

The rearrangement links TRBV4-2 to TRBJ2-1, with 13 bases fitting TRBD2. V shed 3 bases and J 5 bases; nucleotides not matched to a gene: 1. CDR3 length equals 15 residues. Germline V gives CDR1 LGHNA, CDR2 YNFKEQ. This chain's CDR3 is CASSHGTSGNNEQFF. DNA of the CDR3: TGTGCCAGCAGCCATGGGACTAGCGGGAACAATGAGCAGTTCTTC.

This clone has only one observation. The chain links TRBV29-1 to TRBJ2-3; 10 nucleotides agree with TRBD1. Germline CDR1 and CDR2: SQVTM and ANQGSEA. The ends lost 6 bases at V and 5 bases at J; junction bases unmatched: 8. CDR3 length equals 14 residues. CDR3 nucleotide sequence: TGCAGCGTAGGTTCTGGGACAGGGGAAGATACGCAGTATTTT. As protein: CSVGSGTGEDTQYF.

J is TRBJ2-5 and V is TRBV2; 9 bases fit TRBD2. Germline CDR1 SNHLY, CDR2 FYNNEI. V shed 6 bases, J shed 2 bases, and the junction held 19 bases outside the gene matches. The CDR3 totals 19 residues. CDR3 residues: CASRTLQTSGRGSQETQYF. The CDR3 DNA reads as TGTGCCAGCAGGACACTTCAGACTAGCGGACGAGGTAGTCAAGAGACCCAGTACTTC.

The chain recombines TRBV29-1 with TRBJ2-3; D might be TRBD1 (5 bases). This CDR3 comprises 13 residues. The germline gives CDR1 SQVTM, CDR2 ANQGSEA. Trimming removed 3 bases from V and 2 bases from J, with 9 bases in between. CDR3 bases: TGCAGCGTTGATCACGGACACACAGATACGCAGTATTTT. Translating gives CSVDHGHTDTQYF.

The CDR3 protein is CASSLFGANEKLFF. The CDR3 DNA reads TGTGCCAGCAGTTTATTTGGTGCTAATGAAAAACTGTTTTTT. V gene TRBV28 combines with J gene TRBJ1-4; D call uncertain. Trimming took off 1 base at V and 3 bases at J, with 6 bases between the two ends. There are 14 residues in the CDR3. Germline CDR1 MDHEN, CDR2 SYDVKM. Looking up the rest from reference TRBV28 and TRBJ1-4 gives the full variable domain: DVKVTQSSRYLVKRTGEKVFLECVQDMDHENMFWYRQDPGLGLRLIYFSYDVKMKEKGDIPEGYSVSREKKERFSLILESASTNQTSMYLCASSLFGANEKLFFGSGTQLSVL.

V gene TRBV19 combines with J gene TRBJ1-5; D is perhaps TRBD1 (5 bases). The CDR3 consists of 15 residues. Germline CDR1 LNHDA, CDR2 SQIVND (reference sequence). Trimming shortened V by 3 bases and J by 0 bases, and 9 bases separated the two germline ends. CDR3: CASSMGDSSNQPQHF. DNA for the CDR3: TGTGCCAGTAGTATGGGAGACAGTAGCAATCAGCCCCAGCATTTT.

This clone came up a few times. V gene TRBV13 combines with J gene TRBJ2-7; a possible D gene is TRBD2 (5 bases). V lost 3 bases to trimming and J lost 1 base, with 7 bases between them. Germline V gene sequence: CDR1 PRHDT, CDR2 FYEKMQ (reference sequence). The CDR3 runs to 13 residues. The CDR3 nucleotides read TGTGCCAGCAGCTTCTCGGGATCCTACGAGCAGTACTTC. This translates into CASSFSGSYEQYF.

This chain links TRBV7-2 with TRBJ2-7, with 12 bases lining up with TRBD2. This CDR3 is 15 amino acids long. V dropped 5 bases and J dropped 4; count of bases not matched to a gene: 6. Germline V gives CDR1 SGHTA, CDR2 FQGNSA. The CDR3 DNA follows: TGTGCCAGCAGCCCGACTAGCGGGAGAGTATACGAGCAGTACTTC. Amino acids: CASSPTSGRVYEQYF. Full variable domain (remainder filled in from reference TRBV7-2 and TRBJ2-7): GAGVSQSPSNKVTEKGKDVELRCDPISGHTALYWYRQSLGQGLEFLIYFQGNSAPDKSGLPSDRFSAERTGGSVSTLTIQRTQQEDSAVYLCASSPTSGRVYEQYFGPGTRLTVT.

This clone was observed a single time. The chain carries TRBV5-1 and TRBJ2-2; the match to TRBD2 covers 8 bases. After removal of 0 bases from V and 1 base from J, the junction contained 14 bases not matched to a gene. The CDR3 runs 20 residues. Per germline, CDR1 SGHRS and CDR2 YFSETQ. Here the CDR3 DNA reads TGCGCCAGCAGCTTGGGCCCGACTAGCGTCCGGACGAAGAACACCGGGGAGCTGTTTTTT. Encoded protein: CASSLGPTSVRTKNTGELFF.

The rearrangement uses TRBV19 and TRBJ1-5; D gene uncertain. The CDR3 spans 15 residues. The germline V and J ends were trimmed by 6 bases and 0 bases, with 12 bases remaining between them. Germline V gene sequence: CDR1 LNHDA, CDR2 SQIVND (reference sequence). This CDR3 is CASRGSTYSNQPQHF. The CDR3 bases are TGTGCCAGTAGGGGCAGCACTTATAGCAATCAGCCCCAGCATTTT.

The chain has TRBV5-1 and TRBJ2-7, with 8 bases that match TRBD1. V was clipped by 4 bases and J by 0 bases; unmatched bases: 6. Germline values: CDR1 SGHRS, CDR2 YFSETQ. The CDR3 is made up of 15 amino acids. The CDR3 DNA reads as TGCGCCAGCAGCCCGGGACAGGCTTTCTCCTACGAGCAGTACTTC. Translating it yields CASSPGQAFSYEQYF.

The chain carries TRBV28 and TRBJ1-5, with 9 bases aligning to TRBD1. With 1 base clipped from V and 6 bases from J, the junction kept 13 bases outside the gene matches. Per germline, CDR1 MDHEN and CDR2 SYDVKM. The CDR3 contains 18 residues. In DNA form, the CDR3 reads TGTGCCAGCAGTTTATTGGAGATCCGGGACAGGGCGATTCAGCCCCAGCATTTT. Protein: CASSLLEIRDRAIQPQHF.

This clone was observed at least ten times. V is TRBV25-1 and J is TRBJ2-7; TRBD1 is a possible D gene (6 bases). There are 12 residues in the CDR3. CDR1 is MGHDK, CDR2 SYGVNS, per germline. With 6 bases removed from V and 5 bases from J, the gap between germline ends came to 11 bases. The CDR3 coding sequence is TGTGCCAGCAGCCGAACAGGGAACGAGCAGTACTTC. Translating gives CASSRTGNEQYF.

The rearrangement joins TRBV7-2 to TRBJ2-1; a possible D gene is TRBD1 (6 bases). Germline V gives CDR1 SGHTA, CDR2 FQGNSA. Trimming pared 6 bases from V and 4 bases from J, leaving 10 bases between. This CDR3 is 13 amino acids long. Here the CDR3 reads CASRRTGYNEQFF. DNA of the CDR3: TGTGCCAGCAGAAGAACAGGGTACAATGAGCAGTTCTTC.

This clone occurred a few times. CDR3 residues: CASSETSYTGELFF. As DNA, the CDR3 is TGCGCCAGCAGTGAAACGTCATACACCGGGGAGCTGTTTTTT. V is TRBV10-1 and J is TRBJ2-2; D is ambiguous. The CDR3 runs to 14 residues. Germline V gene data show CDR1 as WNHNN and CDR2 as SYGVQD (reference sequence). V lost 3 bases and J 3 bases, leaving 8 bases between the germline ends.

A single count supports this clone. The CDR3 DNA sequence: TGTGCCATTTACAGCAGCTCTGGAAACACCATATATTTT. It specifies CAIYSSSGNTIYF. The rearrangement joins TRBV10-3 to TRBJ1-3; D unclear. CDR3 length: 13 amino acids. Trimming stripped 9 bases from V and 0 bases from J, with 9 bases between. Germline assignment: CDR1 ENHRY and CDR2 SYGVKD.

This sequence joins TRBV5-1 and TRBJ2-1, with 15 bases lining up with TRBD2. Per germline, CDR1 SGHRS and CDR2 YFSETQ. V shed 3 bases, J shed 3 bases, and the junction held 4 bases outside the gene matches. The CDR3 extends over 17 amino acids. CDR3 in DNA: TGCGCCAGCAGCTCCGGGACTAGCGGGAGGATCTACAATGAGCAGTTCTTC. Protein product: CASSSGTSGRIYNEQFF.

Notes on this clone: A read error may account for a junction end that differs from germline. The chain has TRBV10-2 and TRBJ2-4; 8 bases fit TRBD1. CDR1 and CDR2 (germline): WSHSY, SAAADI. This CDR3 has 11 residues. CDR3: CASSASGGYYF. The CDR3, as DNA: TGCGCCAGCAGCGCCTCAGGGGGCTATTATTTC.

A few counts support this clone. The V and J genes are TRBV18 and TRBJ1-5; D uncertain. The germline CDR1 and CDR2 sequences are KGHSH and LQKENI. Trimming removed 0 bases from V and 7 bases from J, with 7 bases in between. The CDR3 is 13 amino acids. Written as DNA, the CDR3 is TGTGCCAGCTCACCACCGGGAATCCAGCCCCAGCATTTT. Translation gives CASSPPGIQPQHF.

The chain joins TRBV18 to TRBJ2-7, with TRBD2 matching 12 bases. This CDR3 has 16 amino acids. CDR1 KGHSH and CDR2 LQKENI come from the germline V gene. J lost 8 bases, V lost 3 bases, and 11 bases had no gene match. The CDR3 nucleotides read TGTGCCAGCTCACCTAATCTAGCGGGAGGGTCCTCCAAGCAGTACTTC. Encoded protein: CASSPNLAGGSSKQYF.

V usage is TRBV19 and J usage is TRBJ2-5; 8 nucleotides match TRBD1. CDR1 is LNHDA, CDR2 SQIVND, per germline (reference sequence). The CDR3 is 14 amino acids. V was clipped by 4 bases and J by 2 bases; unmatched bases: 3. The CDR3 spells CASSTRDRQETQYF. CDR3 in DNA: TGTGCCAGTAGTACCCGGGACAGGCAAGAGACCCAGTACTTC.

This clone occurred many times. The chain couples TRBV5-1 to TRBJ2-5; 11 bases align to TRBD2. Trimming at V came to 3 bases and at J to 3 bases, leaving 4 bases not matched to a gene. This CDR3 has 15 amino acids. Germline V gives CDR1 SGHRS, CDR2 YFSETQ. The CDR3 is CASSSLAGGEETQYF. CDR3 nucleotide sequence: TGCGCCAGCAGCTCCTTAGCGGGAGGGGAAGAGACCCAGTACTTC.